What follows are 12 T cell receptor beta chains derived from one specimen sequenced in a study of OX40 agonist ivuxolimab in advanced cancers. TCRdb's table, derived via immunoSEQ multiplex PCR, lists solely in-frame clones and lacks some. The profile shows 70,000 or so clones, 80% to 90% of them singletons. This specimen was CD4+ or CD8+ T cells sorted from blood, taken in a trial of the OX40 agonist ivuxolimab. Receptors were obtained from an adult with an advanced solid tumor such as melanoma, head and neck, liver or kidney cancer.

This sequence joins TRBV6-4 and TRBJ1-5; D uncertain. CDR1 MRHNA and CDR2 SNTAGT come from the germline V gene. CDR3 size: 15 residues. Trimming took off 4 bases at V and 3 bases at J, with 13 bases between the two ends. In DNA, the CDR3 is TGTGCCAGCAGTGGAAGTCAGGTGAACAATCAGCCCCAGCATTTT. As protein: CASSGSQVNNQPQHF.

V is TRBV27 and J is TRBJ2-1; 9 bases agree with TRBD2. Looked up from germline, CDR1 is MNHEY and CDR2 is SMNVEV (reference sequence). After removal of 2 bases from V and 6 bases from J, the junction contained 2 bases not matched to a gene. This CDR3 is built from 14 residues. CDR3 sequence (DNA): TGTGCCAGCAGTTTAGTAGCGGGAGTCAATGAGCAGTTCTTC. It yields the protein CASSLVAGVNEQFF.

V usage is TRBV5-1 and J usage is TRBJ2-3; the D gene is possibly TRBD2 (6 bases). V lost 4 bases and J lost 5, with 17 bases in between. This CDR3 contains 15 residues. From germline, CDR1 is SGHRS and CDR2 YFSETQ. The CDR3 DNA follows: TGCGCCAGCAGCGAGGGGCGTCAAGCGGGAGATACGCAGTATTTT. The encoded protein is CASSEGRQAGDTQYF.

V and J are TRBV5-1 and TRBJ1-1, with D possibly matching TRBD1 (5 bases). The CDR3 runs 11 residues. Looked up from germline, CDR1 is SGHRS and CDR2 is YFSETQ. V lost 5 bases, J lost 5 bases, and 7 bases lay in between. CDR3 protein: CASRGETEAFF. CDR3 bases: TGCGCCAGCAGGGGGGAGACTGAAGCTTTCTTT. Combining the CDR3 with reference TRBV5-1 and TRBJ1-1 gives the whole variable domain KAGVTQTPRYLIKTRGQQVTLSCSPISGHRSVSWYQQTPGQGLQFLFEYFSETQRNKGNFPGRFSGRQFSNSRSEMNVSTLELGDSALYLCASRGETEAFFGQGTRLTVV.

The CDR3 protein is CASSLGAYRGSGELFF. For the CDR3, the DNA is TGCGCCAGCAGCTTGGGGGCCTACAGGGGATCCGGGGAGCTGTTTTTT. This rearrangement joins TRBV5-1 to TRBJ2-2, with 7 positions matching TRBD1. The length of the CDR3 is 16 residues. The V gene end was trimmed by 0 bases and the J gene end by 6 bases; junction bases not matched to a gene: 8. Germline loops: CDR1 SGHRS, CDR2 YFSETQ. Supplemented by reference TRBV5-1 and TRBJ2-2, the full variable domain reads KAGVTQTPRYLIKTRGQQVTLSCSPISGHRSVSWYQQTPGQGLQFLFEYFSETQRNKGNFPGRFSGRQFSNSRSEMNVSTLELGDSALYLCASSLGAYRGSGELFFGEGSRLTVL.

The chain uses TRBV29-1 and TRBJ2-7, with TRBD1 matching 8 bases. The V and J ends lost 4 bases and 9 bases, in that order; junction bases with no gene match: 11. The CDR3 is made up of 13 amino acids. Germline V gene data show CDR1 as SQVTM and CDR2 as ANQGSEA. CDR3 amino acids: CSVGERTGFGQYF. CDR3 DNA: TGCAGCGTTGGAGAAAGGACAGGGTTCGGGCAGTACTTC.

This sequence joins TRBV11-2 and TRBJ1-1; D may be TRBD1 (5 bases). V was cut by 1 base and J by 5 bases, with 11 bases left in between. CDR3 length: 14 amino acids. From germline, CDR1 is SGHAT and CDR2 FQNNGV. The CDR3 spells CASSLAARGTEAFF. The DNA of the CDR3 is TGTGCCAGCAGCTTAGCCGCGAGGGGAACTGAAGCTTTCTTT.

The J gene is TRBJ1-2, the V gene TRBV7-3; TRBD1 matches 7 bases. With 5 bases clipped from V and 2 bases from J, the junction kept 5 bases outside the gene matches. CDR3 size: 14 residues. CDR1 is SGHTA, CDR2 FQGTGA, per germline. CDR3 residues: CASSPRQGNYGYTF. In DNA, the CDR3 is TGTGCCAGCAGCCCCAGACAGGGAAACTATGGCTACACCTTC.

The gene calls are TRBV5-5 and TRBJ1-3; D possibly corresponds to TRBD1 (6 bases). This CDR3 is built from 17 residues. CDR1 SGHKS and CDR2 YYEKEE come from the germline V gene (reference sequence). The V and J ends lost 2 bases and 4 bases respectively, with 19 bases between them. CDR3 region: CASSLFWGAAAGNTIYF. The CDR3 bases are TGTGCCAGCAGCTTATTTTGGGGGGCCGCTGCCGGAAACACCATATATTTT.

This chain uses TRBV4-1 with TRBJ1-4; weak D call: TRBD1 (6 bases). The CDR3 totals 14 residues. Trimming stripped 3 bases from V and 5 bases from J, with 10 bases between. The germline V gene has CDR1 MGHRA and CDR2 YSYEKL. The CDR3 is CASSQTGTNEKLFF. CDR3 nucleotides: TGCGCCAGCAGCCAGACCGGGACAAATGAAAAACTGTTTTTT.

This clone was seen a handful of times. This chain joins TRBV5-4 and TRBJ2-5, with TRBD2 as a possible D gene (7 bases). The germline V gene has CDR1 SGHNT and CDR2 YYREEE (reference sequence). Between the trimmed V and J ends, which lost 4 bases and 5 bases, there was a span of 18 bases. This CDR3 region has 15 residues. CDR3 in DNA: TGTGCCAGCAGCCCCTTCTGGGGGCGGGGGGAGACCCAGTACTTC. Protein product: CASSPFWGRGETQYF.

This chain connects TRBV10-2 to TRBJ2-3; 10 bases are a match to TRBD2. The J segment lost 6 bases and the V segment lost 3 bases, leaving 9 bases of the junction unmatched. Looked up from germline, CDR1 is WSHSY and CDR2 is SAAADI. The length of the CDR3 is 16 residues. The CDR3 here is CASSEDSGRPSDTQYF. The CDR3, as DNA: TGCGCCAGCAGTGAAGATAGCGGGAGGCCCAGCGATACGCAGTATTTT.